These T cell receptor beta chains were read from a single sample in a study of T-cell reconstitution after alpha-beta-depleted transplantation in children. MiXCR, applied by TCRdb to the PCR reads, yields one record per CDR3 protein. The profile shows roughly 3,800 distinct CDR3 sequences, approximately 9% of them singletons. The sample consisted of PBMCs, mostly from graft donor cells, taken 180 days after TCRalphabeta/CD19-depleted stem cell transplant. These TCRs come from a male patient aged 2-15 years who had a stem cell transplant for acute lymphoblastic leukemia, so the T cells may come from the graft donor. Each CDR3 is given with its conserved first and last residue. The order of the fields is V gene, clone size, CDR3 length, D gene, J gene, CDR3 protein, CDR3 DNA. D genes are given only for firm matches. Size values are once, few and many counts, or a class for expanded clones, and some rows have none.

>TRBV20-1|many|15|TRBD2|TRBJ2-5
CSATPTQRDWETQYF
TGCAGTGCTACCCCAACACAGCGGGACTGGGAGACCCAGTACTTC
>TRBV30|many|13|-|TRBJ1-4
CAWSRGGVEKLFF
TGTGCCTGGAGCCGGGGGGGCGTGGAAAAACTGTTTTTT
>TRBV5-5|many|16|-|TRBJ1-1
CASSLGGGAVNTEAFF
TGTGCCAGCAGCTTGGGGGGGGGGGCAGTGAACACTGAAGCTTTCTTT
>TRBV5-1|many|15|-|TRBJ2-3
CASSLAPRRTDTQYF
TGCGCCAGCAGCTTGGCCCCTAGACGAACAGATACGCAGTATTTT
>TRBV2|many|12|TRBD2|TRBJ2-1
CASSGRREGRFF
TGTGCCAGCTCCGGGAGGAGGGAGGGCCGTTTCTTC
>TRBV5-1|large|13|-|TRBJ1-5
CASSPSSNQPQHF
TGCGCCAGCAGCCCAAGTTCCAATCAGCCCCAGCATTTT
>TRBV28|many|15|TRBD1|TRBJ1-3
CASSLLPGGGNTIYF
TGTGCCAGCAGTCTACTCCCAGGGGGAGGAAACACCATATATTTT
>TRBV12-3/TRBV12-4|medium-sized|16|-|TRBJ1-3
CASSPTKGGGGNTIYF
TGTGCCAGCAGTCCTACGAAGGGGGGGGGAGGAAACACCATATATTTT
>TRBV5-1|medium-sized|13|-|TRBJ2-1
CASSLDSNNEQFF
TGCGCCAGCAGCTTGGACAGTAACAATGAGCAGTTCTTC
>TRBV14|many|13|-|TRBJ2-5
CASSQGPQETQYF
TGTGCCAGCAGCCAGGGACCACAAGAGACCCAGTACTTC
>TRBV12-3/TRBV12-4|medium-sized|15|-|TRBJ2-7
CASSTSGARTYEQYF
TGTGCCAGCAGTACGTCAGGGGCCCGCACCTACGAGCAGTACTTC
>TRBV6-2/TRBV6-3|-|15|-|TRBJ2-3
CASSLGSGATDTQYF
TGTGCCAGCAGTTTGGGTTCGGGGGCCACAGATACGCAGTATTTT
>TRBV5-1|many|14|TRBD1|TRBJ2-3
CASSHRTGADTQYF
TGCGCCAGCAGCCACAGAACAGGGGCAGATACGCAGTATTTT
>TRBV7-9|many|15|-|TRBJ1-6
CASSLARTEDETLHF
TGTGCCAGCAGCTTAGCGAGGACAGAAGATGAAACCCTCCACTTT
>TRBV20-1|many|13|-|TRBJ2-7
CSATDSNAYEQYF
TGCAGTGCTACCGACAGTAATGCCTACGAGCAGTACTTC
>TRBV6-5|-|17|TRBD2|TRBJ2-7
CASSYSNGLADPGEQYF
TGTGCCAGCAGTTACTCAAACGGACTAGCGGACCCTGGGGAGCAGTACTTC
>TRBV11-2|many|15|-|TRBJ2-6
CASSLIISGANVLTF
TGTGCCAGCAGCTTAATAATCTCTGGGGCCAACGTCCTGACTTTC
>TRBV5-4|-|16|-|TRBJ2-5
CASSPWTKGTRETQYF
TGTGCCAGCAGCCCTTGGACTAAGGGGACTCGGGAGACCCAGTACTTC
>TRBV28|many|16|TRBD1|TRBJ1-2
CASSGAWGRGREGYTF
TGTGCCAGCAGTGGGGCTTGGGGCAGGGGGCGGGAGGGCTACACCTTC
>TRBV28|many|13|-|TRBJ1-2
CASKLGTDYGYTF
TGTGCCAGCAAACTCGGGACTGACTATGGCTACACCTTC
>TRBV7-7|many|15|-|TRBJ2-1
CASSPSIVRSNEQFF
TGTGCCAGCAGCCCATCCATTGTAAGGAGCAATGAGCAGTTCTTC
>TRBV3-1|many|15|-|TRBJ2-3
CASSQVGGGTDTQYF
TGTGCCAGCAGCCAAGTAGGGGGTGGCACAGATACGCAGTATTTT
>TRBV20-1|-|15|-|TRBJ1-3
CRGQARDSSGNTIYF
TGCAGGGGCCAGGCGCGGGACTCCTCTGGAAACACCATATATTTT
>TRBV28|-|14|-|TRBJ1-4
CAMSPGVANEKLFF
TGTGCCATGAGCCCCGGGGTGGCTAATGAAAAACTGTTTTTT
>TRBV6-1|-|16|TRBD1|TRBJ2-6
CASRGTGGSGANVLTF
TGTGCCAGTCGGGGGACAGGGGGCTCTGGGGCCAACGTCCTGACTTTC
>TRBV3-1|many|15|-|TRBJ2-1
CASSQDASGWNEQFF
TGTGCCAGCAGCCAAGACGCCAGTGGGTGGAATGAGCAGTTCTTC
>TRBV12-3/TRBV12-4|many|13|TRBD1|TRBJ1-2
CASSFGTDYGYTF
TGTGCCAGCAGCTTCGGGACAGACTATGGCTACACCTTC
>TRBV29-1|many|11|-|TRBJ2-4
CSVMAWEIQYF
TGCAGCGTTATGGCCTGGGAGATTCAGTACTTC
>TRBV5-1|many|13|-|TRBJ2-7
CASSSGQNYEQYF
TGCGCCAGCAGCTCGGGGCAGAACTACGAGCAGTACTTC
>TRBV5-1|many|18|TRBD1|TRBJ1-1
CASSPHPDRAYSNTEAFF
TGCGCCAGCAGCCCGCACCCCGACAGGGCTTACTCGAACACTGAAGCTTTCTTT
>TRBV7-2|many|15|-|TRBJ1-1
CASSLDSIQNTEAFF
TGTGCCAGCAGCCTTGACAGCATCCAGAACACTGAAGCTTTCTTT
>TRBV28|many|15|-|TRBJ2-4
CASSFRILAKNIQYF
TGTGCCAGCAGTTTCCGGATACTAGCCAAAAACATTCAGTACTTC
>TRBV7-4|many|14|-|TRBJ2-5
CASSSDSVGETQYF
TGTGCCAGCAGCTCCGACAGTGTAGGGGAGACCCAGTACTTC
>TRBV18|many|16|TRBD2|TRBJ2-7
CASSPGTSIRGYEQYF
TGTGCCAGCTCACCAGGGACTAGCATTAGGGGGTACGAGCAGTACTTC
>TRBV9|medium-sized|18|TRBD1|TRBJ1-6
CASSVEEGAVSYNSPLHF
TGTGCCAGCAGCGTAGAGGAGGGGGCCGTCTCCTATAATTCACCCCTCCACTTT
>TRBV21-1|many|20|-|TRBJ2-5
CASSKAGTGRFLAGQETQYF
TGTGCCAGCAGCAAAGCTGGGACAGGGAGATTTCTAGCGGGCCAAGAGACCCAGTACTTC
>TRBV5-1|large|18|TRBD2|TRBJ2-2
CASSLTSGSNPVTGELFF
TGCGCCAGCAGCTTGACTAGCGGGAGTAATCCGGTCACCGGGGAGCTGTTTTTT
>TRBV12-3/TRBV12-4|many|15|-|TRBJ1-5
CASSPRRAGIAPQHF
TGTGCCAGCAGTCCCCGTAGGGCAGGGATCGCGCCCCAGCATTTT
>TRBV7-6|many|16|-|TRBJ1-2
CASSLGLANARYGYTF
TGTGCCAGCAGCTTAGGACTTGCGAACGCTCGGTATGGCTACACCTTC
>TRBV7-9|many|17|TRBD2|TRBJ2-5
CASSRGGTSGRRETQYF
TGTGCCAGCAGCCGTGGGGGGACTAGCGGGAGGAGAGAGACCCAGTACTTC
>TRBV12-1|-|14|-|TRBJ1-1
CASSGGVLGTEAFF
TGTGCCAGCAGCGGCGGGGTCCTCGGCACTGAAGCTTTCTTT
>TRBV5-1|many|18|TRBD1|TRBJ1-3
CASRTGTERSWSGNTIYF
TGCGCCAGCAGAACCGGGACAGAGCGGTCTTGGTCTGGAAACACCATATATTTT
>TRBV2|-|12|-|TRBJ1-1
CAICAQALEAFF
TGTGCCATCTGTGCACAGGCATTAGAAGCTTTCTTT
>TRBV4-2|many|18|TRBD2|TRBJ2-2
CASSQDLASGMNTGELFF
TGTGCCAGCAGCCAAGACTTGGCCAGCGGGATGAACACCGGGGAGCTGTTTTTT
>TRBV28|-|15|TRBD1|TRBJ1-1
CASSPPTGGKPEAFF
TGTGCCAGCAGTCCTCCGACAGGGGGCAAACCTGAAGCTTTCTTT
>TRBV4-1|many|16|-|TRBJ1-2
CASSQDPPEYNYGYTF
TGCGCCAGCAGCCAAGACCCTCCGGAATATAACTATGGCTACACCTTC